Listed below are T cell receptor beta chains from one sample, sequenced in a study of post-analysis software for immune sequencing data. TCRdb re-analysed the PCR reads in MiXCR, keeping a single row per CDR3 protein. The sample lists fewer than 550,000 distinct CDR3 sequences; around a third were seen once. What was sequenced was blood. These receptors were taken from a girl aged 2 to 17 with multiple sclerosis. CDR3s include the opening cysteine and the closing phenylalanine or tryptophan. The D gene is left open where the match is weak. Some rows mark clone size as missing; the rest say once, few, many or name a class of expanded clone.

TRBV20-1	NA	NA	TRBJ2-5	CSGRYEQETQYF	TGCAGTGGACGGTATGAGCAAGAGACCCAGTACTTC
TRBV18	TRBD1	once	TRBJ1-2	CASSRNSRNRGADNYGYTF	TGTGCCAGCTCACGAAACTCCCGGAACAGGGGAGCGGATAACTATGGCTACACCTTC
TRBV5-6	NA	once	TRBJ2-2	CASSLGPGRNTGELFF	TGTGCCAGCAGCTTGGGGCCAGGGAGGAACACCGGGGAGCTGTTTTTT
TRBV20-1	NA	NA	TRBJ2-3	CSARDTGHVSTDTQYF	TGCAGTGCTAGAGATACAGGCCACGTAAGCACAGATACGCAGTATTTT
TRBV20-1	NA	few	TRBJ2-7	CSPYYSGLLYEQYF	TGCAGTCCCTATTATAGCGGATTGCTCTACGAGCAGTACTTC
TRBV5-1	TRBD1	few	TRBJ1-2	CASSPRGQGLNGYTF	TGCGCCAGCAGCCCGCGGGGACAGGGCCTCAATGGCTACACCTTC
TRBV5-1	NA	NA	TRBJ1-2	CASSDGGGNYGYTF	TGCGCCAGCAGCGATGGCGGGGGAAACTATGGCTACACCTTC
TRBV12-3/TRBV12-4	NA	NA	TRBJ2-5	CASRPRNRLETQYF	TGTGCCAGCAGACCCCGGAACAGGTTGGAGACCCAGTACTTC
TRBV6-1	TRBD2	NA	TRBJ2-7	CASRLAGAPYEQYF	TGTGCCAGCAGACTAGCGGGGGCCCCCTACGAGCAGTACTTC
TRBV6-1	TRBD1	NA	TRBJ2-4	CASRDQQGAKNIQYF	TGTGCCAGCAGGGACCAACAGGGGGCCAAAAACATTCAGTACTTC
TRBV5-1	TRBD1	NA	TRBJ1-2	CASSQMTGDGYTF	TGCGCCAGCAGCCAAATGACAGGGGACGGCTACACCTTC
TRBV12-3/TRBV12-4	NA	few	TRBJ1-2	CASSLTGQGRSGYTF	TGTGCCAGCAGTTTAACTGGTCAGGGAAGGAGCGGCTACACCTTC
TRBV12-3/TRBV12-4	TRBD1	NA	TRBJ2-2	CASRSRGTTGELFF	TGTGCCAGCAGGTCCAGGGGGACCACCGGGGAGCTGTTTTTT
TRBV20-1	NA	NA	TRBJ1-5	CSARDPRANQPQHF	TGCAGTGCTAGAGATCCCCGAGCAAATCAGCCCCAGCATTTT
TRBV5-5	NA	NA	TRBJ2-7	CAGSLTQTESYEQYF	TGTGCCGGCAGCTTAACTCAGACGGAGTCCTACGAGCAGTACTTC
TRBV12-3/TRBV12-4	TRBD1	many	TRBJ1-1	CASSPTGRSTEAFF	TGTGCCAGCAGCCCGACAGGGAGGTCTACTGAAGCTTTCTTT
TRBV5-1	TRBD1	NA	TRBJ2-2	CASSFSGQRNTGELFF	TGCGCCAGCAGCTTTTCGGGACAGAGGAACACCGGGGAGCTGTTTTTT
TRBV6-6	TRBD1	few	TRBJ1-5	CASSYRGQGNQPQHF	TGTGCCAGCAGTTACCGCGGACAGGGTAATCAGCCCCAGCATTTT
TRBV7-9	TRBD1	few	TRBJ2-3	CASSPKNPTGDDTDTQYF	TGTGCCAGCAGCCCGAAAAATCCTACAGGGGATGACACAGATACGCAGTATTTT
TRBV11-2	NA	NA	TRBJ2-4	CASSLVSDIQYF	TGTGCCAGCAGCTTAGTATCGGACATTCAGTACTTC
TRBV6-6	NA	once	TRBJ1-1	CASSYVTTEAFF	TGTGCCAGCAGTTACGTTACCACTGAAGCTTTCTTT
TRBV18	NA	NA	TRBJ2-3	CASSPPITGTQYF	TGTGCCAGCTCACCACCGATCACAGGTACGCAGTATTTT
TRBV20-1	TRBD1	few	TRBJ2-5	CSAAQDRAAETQYF	TGCAGTGCTGCCCAGGACAGGGCTGCAGAGACCCAGTACTTC
TRBV5-1	TRBD1	few	TRBJ1-2	CASFPGQGTANYGYTF	TGCGCCAGCTTCCCGGGACAGGGGACAGCTAACTATGGCTACACCTTC
TRBV5-1	NA	NA	TRBJ2-5	CASSLGPGGVRETQYF	TGCGCCAGCAGCTTGGGCCCCGGTGGAGTTCGGGAGACCCAGTACTTC
TRBV15	NA	few	TRBJ2-3	CATSRKDGTDTQYF	TGTGCCACCAGCAGGAAAGACGGCACAGATACGCAGTATTTT
TRBV6-5	TRBD2	many	TRBJ2-1	CASSYSFSGVSYNEQFF	TGTGCCAGCAGTTACTCGTTTAGCGGGGTTTCCTACAATGAGCAGTTCTTC
TRBV20-1	TRBD2	NA	TRBJ2-2	CSARLLAGGRMNTGELFF	TGCAGTGCTAGGCTACTAGCGGGGGGGCGAATGAACACCGGGGAGCTGTTTTTT
TRBV7-9	NA	few	TRBJ2-5	CASSLGEAGQETQYF	TGTGCCAGCAGCTTAGGGGAGGCAGGCCAAGAGACCCAGTACTTC
TRBV28	NA	NA	TRBJ1-2	CASYGAVDYGYTF	TGTGCCTCGTACGGGGCCGTCGACTATGGCTACACCTTC
TRBV20-1	NA	NA	TRBJ2-7	CSARYSGRGQYEQYF	TGCAGTGCTAGATATTCGGGGCGGGGGCAATACGAGCAGTACTTC
TRBV7-3	NA	NA	TRBJ2-1	CASSLGGTPFTNEQFF	TGTGCCAGCAGCTTGGGGGGCACGCCTTTTACAAATGAGCAGTTCTTC
TRBV29-1	NA	many	TRBJ1-1	CSVRSTGTTEAFF	TGCAGCGTCCGTTCGACAGGCACCACTGAAGCTTTCTTT
TRBV6-5	TRBD2	few	TRBJ2-5	CASSYSTGSGGGGEQYF	TGTGCCAGCAGTTACTCCACAGGTAGCGGGGGCGGGGGAGAGCAGTACTTC
TRBV5-1	NA	few	TRBJ2-5	CASSLDLGETQYF	TGCGCCAGCAGCTTGGATCTAGGGGAGACCCAGTACTTC
TRBV5-4	NA	few	TRBJ2-5	CASSFRQGGETQYF	TGTGCCAGCAGCTTCAGGCAGGGTGGAGAGACCCAGTACTTC
TRBV6-2/TRBV6-3	TRBD1	NA	TRBJ1-1	CASSGTGGLRSHEAFF	TGTGCCAGCAGTGGGACAGGGGGTCTCCGGTCGCATGAAGCTTTCTTT
TRBV11-2	TRBD1	NA	TRBJ1-1	CASSLLGTVNTEAFF	TGTGCCAGCAGCTTACTTGGGACAGTGAACACTGAAGCTTTCTTT
TRBV20-1	NA	NA	TRBJ2-1	CSASPQVYYNEQFF	TGCAGTGCTAGCCCACAGGTTTACTACAATGAGCAGTTCTTC
TRBV20-1	TRBD1	NA	TRBJ1-2	CSARADRAQGYTF	TGCAGTGCTAGAGCCGACAGGGCGCAAGGCTACACCTTC
TRBV20-1	NA	NA	TRBJ2-5	CSARKSGFGRLQETRYF	TGCAGTGCTCGCAAGTCCGGGTTTGGGAGACTCCAAGAGACCCGGTACTTC
TRBV29-1	NA	NA	TRBJ2-3	CSVDGERGTDTQYF	TGCAGCGTTGATGGGGAGAGGGGCACAGATACGCAGTATTTT